The rows below give T cell receptor beta chains drawn from one sample of a study of blood T cell repertoires in COVID-19. Clones were read by immunoSEQ multiplex PCR, and TCRdb kept only the in-frame ones, dropping some. The repertoire holds under 450,000 clones, about 86% seen once, with about 7% in the top ten. Input material: peripheral blood. The receptors shown here come from a woman in her sixties with COVID-19, enrolled during active disease. The CDR3 runs from the conserved cysteine through the conserved F or W. The D gene is left open where the match is weak. Size is stated for part of the rows, as once, few or many counts, or as a class when the clone is expanded.

NA	TRBD2	TRBJ2-7	TRBV11-2	CASSLGGEGSYEQYF	TGTGCCAGCAGCTTAGGGGGGGAGGGCTCCTACGAGCAGTACTTC
NA	TRBD1	TRBJ1-5	TRBV25-1	CASSESTGGREPQHF	TGTGCCAGCAGTGAATCTACAGGGGGCCGGGAGCCCCAGCATTTT
NA	NA	TRBJ2-7	TRBV30	CACGVGYEQYF	TGTGCCTGCGGGGTTGGGTACGAGCAGTACTTC
NA	NA	TRBJ1-3	TRBV2	CASSVATTTDSTSGNTIYF	TGTGCCAGCAGTGTAGCCACAACCACGGACAGTACCTCTGGAAACACCATATATTTT
NA	NA	TRBJ2-7	TRBV28	CASRIQGNEQYF	TGTGCCAGCCGTATACAGGGAAACGAGCAGTACTTC
NA	NA	TRBJ1-6	TRBV5-8	CASSGDHNSPLHF	TGTGCCAGCAGCGGAGACCATAATTCACCCCTCCACTTT
NA	TRBD1	TRBJ1-4	TRBV5-5	CASGPGDRNEKLFF	TGTGCCAGCGGACCTGGGGACAGAAATGAAAAACTGTTTTTT
few	NA	TRBJ1-4	TRBV3-1/TRBV3-2	CASSPGVEKLFF	TGTGCCAGCAGCCCGGGGGTCGAAAAACTGTTTTTT
NA	NA	TRBJ2-2	TRBV5-1	CASSLHSGANTGELFF	TGCGCCAGCAGCTTACATAGCGGTGCGAACACCGGGGAGCTGTTTTTT
NA	NA	TRBJ1-1	TRBV7-9	CASSGQRWDTEAFF	TGTGCCAGCAGCGGACAAAGGTGGGACACTGAAGCTTTCTTT
NA	NA	TRBJ2-2	TRBV7-9	CASSPGGYNTGELFF	TGTGCCAGCAGCCCGGGGGGCTACAACACCGGGGAGCTGTTTTTT
NA	TRBD1	TRBJ1-2	TRBV12-3/TRBV12-4	CASKGQGLYGYTF	TGTGCCAGCAAAGGACAGGGGTTGTATGGCTACACCTTC
NA	NA	TRBJ1-3	TRBV11-3	CASSLGTGNGNTIYF	TGTGCCAGCAGCTTAGGAACGGGGAACGGAAACACCATATATTTT
few	NA	TRBJ1-6	TRBV11-2	CASSLVNSPLHF	TGTGCCAGCAGCTTAGTAAATTCACCCCTCCACTTT
NA	TRBD1	TRBJ1-4	TRBV10-3	CAISGRQGAHEKLFF	TGTGCCATCAGTGGGCGACAGGGGGCGCACGAAAAACTGTTTTTT
NA	NA	TRBJ1-1	TRBV27	CASSPRGGLNTEAFF	TGTGCCAGCAGTCCCCGGGGAGGACTGAACACTGAAGCTTTCTTT
many	NA	TRBJ1-2	TRBV19	CASSMTGFFDYTF	TGTGCCAGTAGTATGACAGGATTTTTTGACTACACCTTC
NA	TRBD1	TRBJ1-6	TRBV6-4	CASSDWGQGNSPLHF	TGTGCCAGCAGTGACTGGGGACAGGGAAATTCACCCCTCCACTTT
NA	TRBD1	TRBJ2-5	TRBV18	CASSRGTAQETQYF	TGTGCCAGCTCACGAGGGACAGCCCAAGAGACCCAGTACTTC
NA	NA	TRBJ2-5	TRBV5-3	CARSCGSRGGWETQYF	TGTGCCAGAAGCTGTGGTTCCCGCGGGGGCTGGGAGACCCAGTACTTC
NA	TRBD2	TRBJ2-1	TRBV7-2	CASSPVERGGYNEQFF	TGTGCCAGCAGCCCCGTTGAGCGGGGGGGTTACAATGAGCAGTTCTTC
once	TRBD1	TRBJ1-1	TRBV19	CASSITQGAPDVFF	TGTGCCAGTAGTATCACACAGGGGGCGCCCGACGTTTTCTTT
NA	TRBD1	TRBJ1-5	TRBV7-2	CASSSQGGNQPQHF	TGTGCCAGCAGCTCTCAGGGGGGCAATCAGCCCCAGCATTTT
once	NA	TRBJ1-2	TRBV2	CASRAGLAPNYGYTF	TGTGCCAGCAGGGCGGGCCTCGCTCCTAACTATGGCTACACCTTC
once	NA	TRBJ2-5	TRBV7-9	CASSPPPPLGPTQYF	TGTGCCAGCAGCCCCCCGCCCCCCCTGGGGCCGACCCAGTACTTC
NA	TRBD1	TRBJ2-3	TRBV5-6	CASSPDRALDTQYF	TGTGCCAGCAGCCCCGACAGGGCCCTGGATACGCAGTATTTT
NA	TRBD2	TRBJ2-3	TRBV19	CASRTSGGTDTQYF	TGTGCCAGTAGGACTAGCGGAGGCACAGATACGCAGTATTTT
NA	NA	TRBJ2-5	TRBV5-1	CASSSGTAEETQYF	TGCGCCAGCAGCTCCGGGACTGCGGAAGAGACCCAGTACTTC
NA	NA	TRBJ1-1	TRBV5-1	CASSFEGGGEAFF	TGCGCCAGCAGCTTCGAAGGGGGTGGTGAAGCTTTCTTT
NA	NA	TRBJ2-7	TRBV12-5	CASGRDTYEQYF	TGTGCTAGTGGCCGGGACACCTACGAGCAGTACTTC
NA	TRBD1	TRBJ2-5	TRBV2	CASRIPMTGAIQGTQYF	TGTGCCAGCAGGATACCAATGACAGGGGCCATACAAGGGACCCAGTACTTC
NA	TRBD2	TRBJ2-1	TRBV5-1	CASSPYLAGYSYNEQFF	TGCGCCAGCAGCCCCTACCTAGCGGGGTACTCCTACAATGAGCAGTTCTTC
few	NA	TRBJ1-4	TRBV30	CAWSVIVEKLFF	TGTGCCTGGAGTGTTATTGTCGAAAAACTGTTTTTT
NA	NA	TRBJ2-7	TRBV27	CASSLGGWTGTGGEQYF	TGTGCCAGCAGTTTGGGGGGGTGGACAGGGACCGGAGGCGAGCAGTACTTC
NA	NA	TRBJ2-5	TRBV19	CASSGQQQETQYF	TGTGCCAGTAGCGGACAGCAACAAGAGACCCAGTACTTC
NA	NA	TRBJ1-2	TRBV18	CASSPQQGNANYGYTF	TGTGCCAGCTCACCTCAACAGGGCAACGCTAACTATGGCTACACCTTC
NA	NA	TRBJ2-3	TRBV9	CASSVQGGRTDTQYF	TGTGCCAGCAGCGTCCAAGGGGGACGCACAGATACGCAGTATTTT
NA	TRBD2	TRBJ2-2	TRBV18	CASSPRTSGFTGELFF	TGTGCCAGCTCACCACGGACTAGCGGTTTCACCGGGGAGCTGTTTTTT
NA	NA	TRBJ1-2	TRBV7-9	CASSSNTEGYTF	TGTGCCAGCAGCTCGAATACAGAGGGCTACACCTTC
NA	NA	TRBJ1-1	TRBV29-1	CSGGQFLTEAFF	TGCAGCGGAGGACAGTTCTTGACTGAAGCTTTCTTT
NA	TRBD2	TRBJ2-3	TRBV18	CASSSQRGGGYTDTQYF	TGTGCCAGCTCATCCCAGCGGGGGGGAGGATACACAGATACGCAGTATTTT
NA	TRBD1	TRBJ2-7	TRBV5-1	CASSVGTGVSYEQYF	TGCGCCAGCAGCGTGGGGACAGGGGTCTCCTACGAGCAGTACTTC
NA	TRBD2	TRBJ2-5	TRBV9	CASSVLAGLSETQYF	TGTGCCAGCAGCGTTCTAGCGGGGTTGTCAGAGACCCAGTACTTC
few	NA	TRBJ1-1	TRBV9	CASSVAYGHPDTEAFF	TGTGCCAGCAGCGTAGCTTACGGACACCCGGACACTGAAGCTTTCTTT
NA	NA	TRBJ2-7	TRBV5-6	CASSPVGQYYEQYF	TGTGCCAGCAGCCCTGTGGGCCAATACTACGAGCAGTACTTC
NA	NA	TRBJ2-5	TRBV7-8	CASSFLGRGETQYF	TGTGCCAGCAGCTTTCTCGGCCGAGGAGAGACCCAGTACTTC
once	NA	TRBJ1-6	TRBV3-1/TRBV3-2	CASSRRGTYNSPLHF	TGTGCCAGCAGCCGACGAGGCACCTATAATTCACCCCTCCACTTT
NA	NA	TRBJ1-3	TRBV6-6	CASSQGQVLSGNTIYF	TGTGCCAGCAGTCAAGGTCAGGTCCTCTCTGGAAACACCATATATTTT
NA	NA	TRBJ1-1	TRBV7-2	CASVPVVGGTGGEAFF	TGTGCCAGCGTCCCCGTAGTGGGGGGGACGGGTGGTGAAGCTTTCTTT
NA	TRBD2	TRBJ2-7	TRBV6-6	CATSLAGSYEQYF	TGTGCCACCTCACTAGCGGGGTCCTACGAGCAGTACTTC